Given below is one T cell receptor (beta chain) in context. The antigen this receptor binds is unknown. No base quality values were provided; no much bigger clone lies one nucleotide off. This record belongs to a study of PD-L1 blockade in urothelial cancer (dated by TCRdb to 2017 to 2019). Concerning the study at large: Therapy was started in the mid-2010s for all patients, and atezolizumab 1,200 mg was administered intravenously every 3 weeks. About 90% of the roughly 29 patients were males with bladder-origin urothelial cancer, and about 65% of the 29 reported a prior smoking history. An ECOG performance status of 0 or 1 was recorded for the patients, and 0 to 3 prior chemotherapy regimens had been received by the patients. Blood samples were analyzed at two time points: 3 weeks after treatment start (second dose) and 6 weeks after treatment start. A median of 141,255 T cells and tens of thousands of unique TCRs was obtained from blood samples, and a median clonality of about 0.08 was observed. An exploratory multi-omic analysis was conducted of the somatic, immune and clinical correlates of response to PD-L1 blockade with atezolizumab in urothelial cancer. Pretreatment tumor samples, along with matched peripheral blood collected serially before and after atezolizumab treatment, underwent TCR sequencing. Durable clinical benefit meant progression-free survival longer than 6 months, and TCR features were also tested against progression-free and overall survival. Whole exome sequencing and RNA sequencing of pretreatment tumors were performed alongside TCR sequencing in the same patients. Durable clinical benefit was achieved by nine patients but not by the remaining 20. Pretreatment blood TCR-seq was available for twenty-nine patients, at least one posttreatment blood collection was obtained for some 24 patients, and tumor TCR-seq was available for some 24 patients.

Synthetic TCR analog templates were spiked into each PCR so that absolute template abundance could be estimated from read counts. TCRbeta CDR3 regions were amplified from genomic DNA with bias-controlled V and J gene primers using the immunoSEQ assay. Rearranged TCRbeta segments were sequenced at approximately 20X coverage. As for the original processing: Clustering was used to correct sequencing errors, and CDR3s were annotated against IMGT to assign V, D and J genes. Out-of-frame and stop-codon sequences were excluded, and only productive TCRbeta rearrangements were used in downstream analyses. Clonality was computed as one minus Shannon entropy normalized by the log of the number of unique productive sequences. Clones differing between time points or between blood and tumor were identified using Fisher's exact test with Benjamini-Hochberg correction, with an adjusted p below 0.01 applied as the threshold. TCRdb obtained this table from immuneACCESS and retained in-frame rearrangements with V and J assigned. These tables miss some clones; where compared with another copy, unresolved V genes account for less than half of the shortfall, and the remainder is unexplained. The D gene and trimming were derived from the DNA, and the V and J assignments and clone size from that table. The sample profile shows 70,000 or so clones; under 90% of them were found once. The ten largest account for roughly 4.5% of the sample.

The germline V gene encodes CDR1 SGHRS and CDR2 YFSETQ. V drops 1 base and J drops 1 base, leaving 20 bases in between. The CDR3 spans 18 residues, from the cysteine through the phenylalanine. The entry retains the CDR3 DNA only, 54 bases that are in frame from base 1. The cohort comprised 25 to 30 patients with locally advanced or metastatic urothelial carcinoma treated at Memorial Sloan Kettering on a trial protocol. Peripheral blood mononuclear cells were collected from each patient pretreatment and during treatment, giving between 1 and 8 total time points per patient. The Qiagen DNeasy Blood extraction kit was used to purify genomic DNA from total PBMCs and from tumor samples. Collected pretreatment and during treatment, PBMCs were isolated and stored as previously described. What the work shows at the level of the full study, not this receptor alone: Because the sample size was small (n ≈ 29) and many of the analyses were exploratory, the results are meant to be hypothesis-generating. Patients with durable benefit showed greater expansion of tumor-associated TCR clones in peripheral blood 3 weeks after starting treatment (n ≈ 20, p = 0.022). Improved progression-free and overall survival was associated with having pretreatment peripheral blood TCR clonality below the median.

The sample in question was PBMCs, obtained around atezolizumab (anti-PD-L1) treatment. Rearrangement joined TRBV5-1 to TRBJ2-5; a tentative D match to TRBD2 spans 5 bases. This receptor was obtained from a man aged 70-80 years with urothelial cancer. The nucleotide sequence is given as TGCGCCAGCAGCTTGAGGGTAGCGCACCTGAGGTCCCAAGAGACCCAGTACTTC. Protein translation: CASSLRVAHLRSQETQYF.